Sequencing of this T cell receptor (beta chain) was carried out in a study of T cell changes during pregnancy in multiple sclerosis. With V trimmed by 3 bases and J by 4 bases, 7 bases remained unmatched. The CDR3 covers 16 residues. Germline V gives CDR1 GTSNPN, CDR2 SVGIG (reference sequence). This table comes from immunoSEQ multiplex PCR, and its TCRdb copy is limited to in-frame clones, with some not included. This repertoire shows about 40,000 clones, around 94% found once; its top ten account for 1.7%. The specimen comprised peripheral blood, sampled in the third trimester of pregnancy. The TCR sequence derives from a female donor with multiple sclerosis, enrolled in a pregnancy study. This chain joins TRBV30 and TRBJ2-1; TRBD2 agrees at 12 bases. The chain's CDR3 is CAWRASLAGGYNEQFF. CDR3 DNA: TGTGCCTGGAGAGCTTCACTAGCGGGGGGTTACAATGAGCAGTTCTTC. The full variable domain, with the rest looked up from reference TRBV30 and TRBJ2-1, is SQTIHQWPATLVQPVGSPLSLECTVEGTSNPNLYWYRQAAGRGLQLLFYSVGIGQISSEVPQNLSASRPQDRQFILSSKKLLLSDSGFYLCAWRASLAGGYNEQFFGPGTRLTVL.